This TCR beta chain was captured by sequencing in a study of T cell repertoires in cytomegalovirus infection. About the research overall: CMV infection together with matching HLA type was indicated by public TCR beta signatures. General study points: HLA-C-restricted TCR beta clonotypes specific for CMV led the ex vivo response. Cumulative public TCR beta family frequency identified carriers of CMV plus the relevant HLA.

From the reads, TCRdb called clonotypes with MiXCR, one entry per CDR3 protein. The table lists 150,000 to 200,000 distinct CDR3 sequences, roughly an eighth of them singletons. Germline values: CDR1 KGHDR, CDR2 SFDVKD. Deletions cut 8 bases from V and 5 bases from J, with 14 bases between. The CDR3 sequence is 14 residues long. With respect to this clonotype: What it binds is unknown.

Sequenced: PBMCs. The clonotype originates from a human donor in good health (CMV status not recorded). Some clones in this sample may be carry-over from other donors' samples. The gene calls are TRBV24-1 and TRBJ2-2, with D possibly called TRBD1 or TRBD2 (5 bases each). In DNA, the CDR3 is TGTGCCACCACCGGGGTTTCAGGGACCGGGGAGCTGTTTTTT. This translates into CATTGVSGTGELFF.